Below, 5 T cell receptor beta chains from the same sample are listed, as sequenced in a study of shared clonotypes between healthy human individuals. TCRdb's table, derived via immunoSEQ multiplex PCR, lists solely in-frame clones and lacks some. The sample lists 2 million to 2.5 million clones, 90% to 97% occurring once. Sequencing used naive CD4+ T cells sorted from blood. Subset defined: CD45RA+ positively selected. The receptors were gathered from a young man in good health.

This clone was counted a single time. The CDR3 reads CASSVDLAGGRNEQFF. The CDR3 bases are TGTGCCAGCAGCGTAGACCTAGCGGGAGGGCGGAATGAGCAGTTCTTC. J is TRBJ2-1 and V is TRBV9; TRBD2 agrees at 12 bases. Trimming cost V 0 bases and J 7 bases; bases outside gene matches: 5. The CDR3 is made up of 16 amino acids. The germline V gene has CDR1 SGDLS and CDR2 YYNGEE.

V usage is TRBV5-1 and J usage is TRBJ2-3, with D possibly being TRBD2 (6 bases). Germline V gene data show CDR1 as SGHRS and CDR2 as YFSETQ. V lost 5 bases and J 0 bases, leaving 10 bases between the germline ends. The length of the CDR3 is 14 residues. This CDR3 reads CASRRDVSTDTQYF. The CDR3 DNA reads TGCGCCAGCAGGCGGGATGTAAGCACAGATACGCAGTATTTT.

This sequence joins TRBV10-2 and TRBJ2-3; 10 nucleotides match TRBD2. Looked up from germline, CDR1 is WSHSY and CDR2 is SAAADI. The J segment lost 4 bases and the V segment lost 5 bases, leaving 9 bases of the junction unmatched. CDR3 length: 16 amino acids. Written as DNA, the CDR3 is TGCGCCAGCAGTAGTGCAGCGGGAGGGCCCCCAGATACGCAGTATTTT. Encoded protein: CASSSAAGGPPDTQYF.

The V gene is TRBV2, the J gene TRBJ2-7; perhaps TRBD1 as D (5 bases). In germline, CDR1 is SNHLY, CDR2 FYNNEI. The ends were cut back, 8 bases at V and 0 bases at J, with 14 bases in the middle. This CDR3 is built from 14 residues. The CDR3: CASHRQTSSYEQYF. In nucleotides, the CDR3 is TGTGCCAGCCACAGACAGACGAGCTCCTACGAGCAGTACTTC. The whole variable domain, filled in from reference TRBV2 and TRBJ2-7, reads EPEVTQTPSHQVTQMGQEVILRCVPISNHLYFYWYRQILGQKVEFLVSFYNNEISEKSEIFDDQFSVERPDGSNFTLKIRSTKLEDSAMYFCASHRQTSSYEQYFGPGTRLTVT.

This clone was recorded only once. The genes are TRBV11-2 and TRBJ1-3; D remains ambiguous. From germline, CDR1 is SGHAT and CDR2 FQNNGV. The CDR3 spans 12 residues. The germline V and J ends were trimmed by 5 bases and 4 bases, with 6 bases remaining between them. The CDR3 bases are TGTGCCAGCAGCGGTTCAGGAAACACCATATATTTT. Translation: CASSGSGNTIYF.